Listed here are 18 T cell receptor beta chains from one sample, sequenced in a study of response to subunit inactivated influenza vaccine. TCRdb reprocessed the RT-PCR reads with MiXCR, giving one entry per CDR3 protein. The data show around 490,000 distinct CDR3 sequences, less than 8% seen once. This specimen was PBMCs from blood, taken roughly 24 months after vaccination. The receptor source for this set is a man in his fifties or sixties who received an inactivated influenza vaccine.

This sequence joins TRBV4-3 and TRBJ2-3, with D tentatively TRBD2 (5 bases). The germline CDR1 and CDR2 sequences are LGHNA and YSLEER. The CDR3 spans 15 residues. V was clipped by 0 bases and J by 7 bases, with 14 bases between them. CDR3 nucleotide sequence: TGCGCCAGCAGCCAAGATCGGGTCCGACTAAATACGCAGTATTTT. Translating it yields CASSQDRVRLNTQYF.

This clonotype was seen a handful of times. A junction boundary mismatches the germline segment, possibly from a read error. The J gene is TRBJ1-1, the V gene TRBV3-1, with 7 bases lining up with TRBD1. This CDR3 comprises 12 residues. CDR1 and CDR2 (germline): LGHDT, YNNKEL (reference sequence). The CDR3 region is CASSQPPGQPNF. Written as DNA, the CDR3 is TGTGCCAGCAGCCAACCTCCGGGACAGCCCAACTTT.

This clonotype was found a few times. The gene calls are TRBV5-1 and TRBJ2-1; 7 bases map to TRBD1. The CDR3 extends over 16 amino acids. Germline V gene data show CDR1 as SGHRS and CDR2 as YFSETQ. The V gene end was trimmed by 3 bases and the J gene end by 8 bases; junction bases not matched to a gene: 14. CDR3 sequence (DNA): TGCGCCAGCAGCTGGGGAAACAGGGGACGAGGCTATGAGCAGTTCTTC. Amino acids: CASSWGNRGRGYEQFF.

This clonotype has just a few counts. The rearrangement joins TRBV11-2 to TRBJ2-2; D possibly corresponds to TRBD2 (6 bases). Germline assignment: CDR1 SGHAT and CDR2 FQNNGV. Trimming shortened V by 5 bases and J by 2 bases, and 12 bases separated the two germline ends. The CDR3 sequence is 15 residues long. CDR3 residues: CASSIRLDNTGELFF. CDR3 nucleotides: TGTGCCAGCAGCATCCGACTAGATAACACCGGGGAGCTGTTTTTT. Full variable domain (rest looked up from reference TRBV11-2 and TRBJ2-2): EAGVAQSPRYKIIEKRQSVAFWCNPISGHATLYWYQQILGQGPKLLIQFQNNGVVDDSQLPKDRFSAERLKGVDSTLKIQPAKLEDSAVYLCASSIRLDNTGELFFGEGSRLTVL.

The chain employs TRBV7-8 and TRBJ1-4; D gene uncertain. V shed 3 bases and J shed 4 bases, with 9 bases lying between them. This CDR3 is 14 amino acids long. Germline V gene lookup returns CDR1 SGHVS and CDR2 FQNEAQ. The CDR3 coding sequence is TGTGCCAGCAGCTTCGGGCGGTTTAATGAAAAACTGTTTTTT. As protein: CASSFGRFNEKLFF.

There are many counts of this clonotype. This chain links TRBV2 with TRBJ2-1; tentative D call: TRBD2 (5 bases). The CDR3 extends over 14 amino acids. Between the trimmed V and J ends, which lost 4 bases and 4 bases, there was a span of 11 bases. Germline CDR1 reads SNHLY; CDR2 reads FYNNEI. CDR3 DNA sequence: TGTGCCAGCAGTGCCGACTACTGGTACAATGAGCAGTTCTTC. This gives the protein CASSADYWYNEQFF.

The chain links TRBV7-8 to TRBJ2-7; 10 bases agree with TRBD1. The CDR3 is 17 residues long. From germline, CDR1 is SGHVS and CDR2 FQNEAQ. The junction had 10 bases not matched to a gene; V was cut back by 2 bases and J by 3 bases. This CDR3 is CASSLKRGTGVLYEQYF. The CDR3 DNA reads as TGTGCCAGCAGCTTAAAAAGGGGGACAGGGGTTCTCTACGAGCAGTACTTC.

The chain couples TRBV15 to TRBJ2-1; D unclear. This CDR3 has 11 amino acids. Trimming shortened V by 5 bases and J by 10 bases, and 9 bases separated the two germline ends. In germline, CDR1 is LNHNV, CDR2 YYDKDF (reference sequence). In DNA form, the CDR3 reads TGTGCCACCAGCCCCGGGCCCGAGCAGTTCTTC. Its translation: CATSPGPEQFF. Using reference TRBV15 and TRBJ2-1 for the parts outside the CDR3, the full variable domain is DAMVIQNPRYQVTQFGKPVTLSCSQTLNHNVMYWYQQKSSQAPKLLFHYYDKDFNNEADTPDNFQSRRPNTSFCFLDIRSPGLGDTAMYLCATSPGPEQFFGPGTRLTVL.

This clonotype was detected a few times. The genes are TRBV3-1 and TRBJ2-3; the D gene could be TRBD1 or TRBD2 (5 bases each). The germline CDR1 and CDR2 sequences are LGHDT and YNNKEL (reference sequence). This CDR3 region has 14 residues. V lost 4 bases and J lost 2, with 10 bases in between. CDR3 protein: CASSRRDPTDTQYF. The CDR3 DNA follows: TGTGCCAGCAGCCGACGGGACCCCACAGATACGCAGTATTTT.

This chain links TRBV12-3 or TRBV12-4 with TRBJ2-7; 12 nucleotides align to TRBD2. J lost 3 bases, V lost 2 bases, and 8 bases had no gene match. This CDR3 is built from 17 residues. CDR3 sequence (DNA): TGTGCCAGCAGTTTAACACCGGGACTAGCGGGTCGCTACGAGCAGTACTTC. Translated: CASSLTPGLAGRYEQYF.

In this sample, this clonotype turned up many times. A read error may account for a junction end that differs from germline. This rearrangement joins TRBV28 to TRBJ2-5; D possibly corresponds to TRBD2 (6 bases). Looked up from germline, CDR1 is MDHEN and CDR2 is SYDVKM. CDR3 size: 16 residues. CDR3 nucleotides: TGTGCCAGCACTTTACCCCGGGACTCCGGAATAGGGACCCAGTACTTC. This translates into CASTLPRDSGIGTQYF.

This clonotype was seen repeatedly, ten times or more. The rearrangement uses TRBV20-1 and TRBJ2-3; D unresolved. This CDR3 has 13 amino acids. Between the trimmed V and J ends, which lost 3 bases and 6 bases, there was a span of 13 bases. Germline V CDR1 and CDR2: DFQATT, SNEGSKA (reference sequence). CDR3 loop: CSASPVARDTQYF. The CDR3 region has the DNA TGCAGTGCTAGCCCCGTAGCCAGGGATACGCAGTATTTT.

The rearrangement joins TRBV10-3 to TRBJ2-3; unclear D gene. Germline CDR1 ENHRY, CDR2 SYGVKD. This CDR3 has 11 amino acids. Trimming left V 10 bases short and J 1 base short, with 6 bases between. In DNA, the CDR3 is TGTGCCACCCAGGGCACAGATACGCAGTATTTT. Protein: CATQGTDTQYF.

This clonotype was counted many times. This CDR3 is CSARDPPGTGINEQFF. The CDR3 nucleotides are TGCAGTGCTAGAGATCCCCCCGGGACAGGGATTAATGAGCAGTTCTTC. The gene calls are TRBV20-1 and TRBJ2-1; 9 bases line up with TRBD1. V dropped 0 bases and J dropped 7; count of bases not matched to a gene: 10. CDR3 length equals 16 residues. Germline assignment: CDR1 DFQATT and CDR2 SNEGSKA (reference sequence).

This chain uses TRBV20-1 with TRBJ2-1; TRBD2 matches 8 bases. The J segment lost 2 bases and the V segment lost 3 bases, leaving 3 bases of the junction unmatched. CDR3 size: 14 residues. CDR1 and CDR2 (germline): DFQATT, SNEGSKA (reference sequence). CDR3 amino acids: CSASSGRAYNEQFF. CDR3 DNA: TGCAGTGCTAGTTCCGGGAGGGCCTACAATGAGCAGTTCTTC.

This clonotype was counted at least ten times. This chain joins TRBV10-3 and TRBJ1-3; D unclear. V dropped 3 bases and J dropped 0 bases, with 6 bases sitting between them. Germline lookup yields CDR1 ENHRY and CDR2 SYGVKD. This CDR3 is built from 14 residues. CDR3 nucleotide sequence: TGTGCCATCAGTGATAGTACCTCTGGAAACACCATATATTTT. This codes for CAISDSTSGNTIYF.

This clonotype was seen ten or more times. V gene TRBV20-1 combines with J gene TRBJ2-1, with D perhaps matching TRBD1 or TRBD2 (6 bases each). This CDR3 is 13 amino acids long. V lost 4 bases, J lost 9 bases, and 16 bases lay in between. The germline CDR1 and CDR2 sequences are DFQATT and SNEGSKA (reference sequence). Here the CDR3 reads CSAIATSRGEQFF. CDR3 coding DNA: TGCAGTGCTATAGCAACTAGCAGGGGTGAGCAGTTCTTC.

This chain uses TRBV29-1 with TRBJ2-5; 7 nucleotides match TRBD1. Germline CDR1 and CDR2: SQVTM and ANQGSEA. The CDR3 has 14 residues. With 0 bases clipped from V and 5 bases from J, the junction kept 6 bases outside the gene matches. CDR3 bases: TGCAGCGTTGAAGATCTCGGGACAGAGGAGACCCAGTACTTC. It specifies CSVEDLGTEETQYF.